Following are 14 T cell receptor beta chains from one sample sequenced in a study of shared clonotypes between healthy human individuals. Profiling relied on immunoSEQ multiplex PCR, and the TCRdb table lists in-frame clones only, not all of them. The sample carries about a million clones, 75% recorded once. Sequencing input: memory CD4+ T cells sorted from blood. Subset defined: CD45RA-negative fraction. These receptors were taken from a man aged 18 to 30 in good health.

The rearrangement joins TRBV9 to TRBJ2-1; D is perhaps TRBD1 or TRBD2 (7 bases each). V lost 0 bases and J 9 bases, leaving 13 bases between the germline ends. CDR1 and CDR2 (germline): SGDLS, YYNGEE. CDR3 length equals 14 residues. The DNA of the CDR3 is TGTGCCAGCAGCGTAGCGGGACAGCGGGGTGAGCAGTTCTTC. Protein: CASSVAGQRGEQFF.

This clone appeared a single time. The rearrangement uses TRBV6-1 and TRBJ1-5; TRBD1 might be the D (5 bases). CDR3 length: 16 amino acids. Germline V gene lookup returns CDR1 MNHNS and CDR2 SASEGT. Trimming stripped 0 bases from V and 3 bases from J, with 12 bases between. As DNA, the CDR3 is TGTGCCAGCAGTGAAGCGGTTACAGGAATCAATCAGCCCCAGCATTTT. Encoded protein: CASSEAVTGINQPQHF.

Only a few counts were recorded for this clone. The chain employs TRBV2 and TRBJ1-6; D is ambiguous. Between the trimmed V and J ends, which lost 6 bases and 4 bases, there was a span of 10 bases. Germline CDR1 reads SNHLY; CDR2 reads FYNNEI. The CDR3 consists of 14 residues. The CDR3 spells CASSSRAYNSPLHF. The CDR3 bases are TGTGCCAGCAGCTCCCGGGCATATAATTCACCCCTCCACTTT.

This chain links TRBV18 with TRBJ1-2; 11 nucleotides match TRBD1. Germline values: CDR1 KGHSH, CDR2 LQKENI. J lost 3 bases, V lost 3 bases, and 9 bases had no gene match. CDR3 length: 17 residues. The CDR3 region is CASSPLGQGATDYGYTF. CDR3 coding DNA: TGTGCCAGCTCACCTCTTGGACAGGGGGCTACGGACTATGGCTACACCTTC.

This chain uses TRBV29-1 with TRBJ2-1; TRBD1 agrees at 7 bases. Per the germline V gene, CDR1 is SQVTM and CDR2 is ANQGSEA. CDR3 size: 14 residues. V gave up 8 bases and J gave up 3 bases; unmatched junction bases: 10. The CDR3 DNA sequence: TGCAGCATAAAAACCCGGGACAGCTACAATGAGCAGTTCTTC. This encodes CSIKTRDSYNEQFF.

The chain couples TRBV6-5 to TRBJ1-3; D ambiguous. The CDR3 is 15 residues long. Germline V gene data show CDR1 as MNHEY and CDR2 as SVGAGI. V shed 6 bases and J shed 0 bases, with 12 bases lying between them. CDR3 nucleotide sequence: TGTGCCAGCAGAACCGACGGAGTCTCTGGAAACACCATATATTTT. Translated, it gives CASRTDGVSGNTIYF.

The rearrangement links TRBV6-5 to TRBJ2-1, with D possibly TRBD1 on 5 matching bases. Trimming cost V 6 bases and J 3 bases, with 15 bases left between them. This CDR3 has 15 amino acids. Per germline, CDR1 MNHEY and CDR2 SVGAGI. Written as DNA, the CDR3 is TGTGCCAGCAGCTGGACACCCTCGAGCTACAATGAGCAGTTCTTC. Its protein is CASSWTPSSYNEQFF.

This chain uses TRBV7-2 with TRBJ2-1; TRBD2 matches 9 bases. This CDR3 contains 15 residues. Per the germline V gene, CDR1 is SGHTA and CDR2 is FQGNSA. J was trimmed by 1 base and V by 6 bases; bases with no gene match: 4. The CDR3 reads CASSSSGASYNEQFF. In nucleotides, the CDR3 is TGTGCCAGCAGTTCTAGCGGGGCTTCCTACAATGAGCAGTTCTTC.

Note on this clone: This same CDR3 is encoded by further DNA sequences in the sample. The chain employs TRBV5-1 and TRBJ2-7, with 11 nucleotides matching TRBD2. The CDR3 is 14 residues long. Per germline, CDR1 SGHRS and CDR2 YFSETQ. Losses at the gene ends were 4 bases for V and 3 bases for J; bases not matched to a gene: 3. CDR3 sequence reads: CASSGTSGGYEQYF. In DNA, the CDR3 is TGCGCCAGCAGCGGTACTAGCGGGGGCTACGAGCAGTACTTC.

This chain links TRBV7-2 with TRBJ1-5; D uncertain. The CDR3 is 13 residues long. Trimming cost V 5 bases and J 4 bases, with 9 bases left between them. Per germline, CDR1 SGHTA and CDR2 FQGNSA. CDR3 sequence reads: CASSVYGNQPQHF. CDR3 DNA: TGTGCCAGCAGCGTGTATGGAAATCAGCCCCAGCATTTT.

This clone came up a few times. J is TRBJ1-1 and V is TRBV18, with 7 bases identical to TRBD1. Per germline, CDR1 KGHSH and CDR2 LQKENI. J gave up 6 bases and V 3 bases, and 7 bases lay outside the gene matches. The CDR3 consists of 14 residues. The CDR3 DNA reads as TGTGCCAGCTCACCTCAGCACGGACAGGCTGAAGCTTTCTTT. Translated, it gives CASSPQHGQAEAFF.

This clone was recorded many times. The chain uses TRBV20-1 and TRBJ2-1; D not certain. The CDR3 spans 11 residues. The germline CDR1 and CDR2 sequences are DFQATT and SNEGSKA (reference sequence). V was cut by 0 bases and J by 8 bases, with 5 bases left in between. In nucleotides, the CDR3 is TGCAGTGCTAGAGATTGGTATGAGCAGTTCTTC. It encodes CSARDWYEQFF.

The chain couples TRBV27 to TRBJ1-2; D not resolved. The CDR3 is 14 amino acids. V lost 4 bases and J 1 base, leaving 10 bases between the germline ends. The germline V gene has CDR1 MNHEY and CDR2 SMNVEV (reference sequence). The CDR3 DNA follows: TGTGCCAGCAGTTCCCAAGTGAATAACTATGGCTACACCTTC. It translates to CASSSQVNNYGYTF.

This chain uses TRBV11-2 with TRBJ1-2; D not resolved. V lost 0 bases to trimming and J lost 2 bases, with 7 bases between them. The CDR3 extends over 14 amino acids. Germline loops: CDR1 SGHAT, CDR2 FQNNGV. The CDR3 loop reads CASSLEGGNYGYTF. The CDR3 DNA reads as TGTGCCAGCAGCTTAGAGGGCGGGAACTATGGCTACACCTTC.